There are many counts of the clone carrying this TCR beta chain. The antigen is unknown. The data originate from a study of T cells in Graves' hyperthyroidism and ophthalmopathy. Study in general: Blood from the periphery was taken at initial diagnosis, before any treatment. Overall study findings and caveats: Blood also contained most expanded thyroid clonotypes above 0.001. A 13 V-J signature model discriminated ophthalmopathy versus stable hyperthyroidism.

Diagnosing involved the use of clinical symptoms, serum thyroxine and TRAb, thyroid ultrasound and orbital computed tomography. Amplified TCR beta CDR3 regions came from RNA transcripts. TCR CDR3 regions were first amplified by RT-PCR with HTBI primers. Via MiXCR, TCRdb re-called the multiplex PCR reads, giving one row per CDR3 protein. This sample has 500,000 to 750,000 distinct CDR3 sequences, with approximately 15% found just once. This TCR was sampled from a woman aged 18-35 years with Graves' ophthalmopathy. The material sequenced was blood.

The CDR3 DNA follows: TGTGCCAGTAGTGTCATTCTCGGGGAGGGCACTGAAGCTTTCTTT. It specifies CASSVILGEGTEAFF. The chain recombines TRBV19 with TRBJ1-1; D not certain. Germline V gene lookup returns CDR1 LNHDA and CDR2 SQIVND (reference sequence). The CDR3 has 15 amino acids. V was shortened by 5 bases and J by 4 bases, with 17 bases between the two germline ends.